This T cell receptor (beta chain) was recorded in a study of blood T cell repertoires in COVID-19. As for the study in general: Whether acute or convalescent, the COVID-19 samples came from the United States, Italy and Spain. Sources were T cells, B-cell-depleted T cells, or PBMCs; the material itself was cDNA or gDNA.

The age range of participants was 18 to 89 years, with residence in some 25 US areas. Recovered Cohort 3 donors showed two negative PCRs, clearance, or symptom resolution. Some clones are missing from TCRdb's copy, which holds only in-frame ones; the method was immunoSEQ multiplex PCR. The sample lists approximately 230,000 clones, more than 75% occurring once. V shed 3 bases and J shed 4 bases, with 10 bases lying between them. From germline, CDR1 is DFQATT and CDR2 SNEGSKA (reference sequence). The CDR3 covers 13 residues. This sequence was found in a man between 35 and 55 years old who had recovered from COVID-19. The V and J genes are TRBV20-1 and TRBJ2-1; D is undetermined. Sequencing was performed on PBMCs or T cells enriched from blood (not recorded which). The CDR3 nucleotides are TGCAGTGCTAGTCACGGGTCATACAATGAGCAGTTCTTC. This sequence encodes CSASHGSYNEQFF.